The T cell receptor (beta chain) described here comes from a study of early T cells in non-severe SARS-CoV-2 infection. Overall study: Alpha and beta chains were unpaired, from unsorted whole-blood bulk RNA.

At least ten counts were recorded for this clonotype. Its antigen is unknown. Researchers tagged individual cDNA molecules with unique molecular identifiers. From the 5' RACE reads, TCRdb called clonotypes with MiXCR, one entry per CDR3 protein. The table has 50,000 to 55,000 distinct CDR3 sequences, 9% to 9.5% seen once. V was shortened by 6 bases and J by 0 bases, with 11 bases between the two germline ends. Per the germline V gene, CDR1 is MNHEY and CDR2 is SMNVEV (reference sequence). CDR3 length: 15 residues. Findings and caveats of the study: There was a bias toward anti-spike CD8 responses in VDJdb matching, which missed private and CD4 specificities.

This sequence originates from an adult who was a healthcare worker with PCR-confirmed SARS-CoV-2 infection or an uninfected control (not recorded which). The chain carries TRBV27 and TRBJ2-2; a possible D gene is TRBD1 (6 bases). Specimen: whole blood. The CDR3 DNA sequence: TGTGCCAGCAGCGGACAGTTCGCGAACACCGGGGAGCTGTTTTTT. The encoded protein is CASSGQFANTGELFF.